Reported below is one T cell receptor beta chain. Its antigen is unknown. The sample contains more than one DNA sequence encoding this CDR3. Trimming took 0 bases from V and 2 from J, leaving 8 bases between them. The CDR3 runs to 15 residues. Germline V gene data show CDR1 as SGDLS and CDR2 as YYNGEE. The data are from a study of cytomegalovirus exposure and HLA in healthy donors. 13 Jbeta primers and 60 Vbeta primers were used for the PCR. In the study's own analysis: Approximately 11 million of the roughly 80 million unique TCR beta chains counted in a later analysis were shared. Assay: immunoSEQ multiplex PCR; the TCRdb copy retains only in-frame clones and omits some. V, J and clone size were drawn from that table, and D and trimming were deduced from the DNA. The sample has 250,000 to 350,000 clones, roughly 90% seen once. Study-level findings and limits: Rare TCR sequences predominated, though certain public TCRs were found in many donors. Overall, under 200 TCR beta chains were annotated as cytomegalovirus-associated. Being indistinguishable, some V segments were excluded, TRBV6-2 and TRBV6-3 among them.

The chain uses TRBV9 and TRBJ1-4; D call uncertain. The specimen was PBMCs. This clonotype was obtained from a woman between 18 and 30 years old in good health and CMV-seronegative. The CDR3 here is CASSVGGSTNEKLFF. The CDR3 DNA follows: TGTGCCAGCAGCGTAGGAGGGAGCACTAATGAAAAACTGTTTTTT.